Each of the 16 T cell receptor beta chains below was sequenced from the same sample in a study of tumor and adjacent non-tumor tissue in lung cancer. The library came from three nested PCR rounds adapted from ARM-PCR protocols. One entry per CDR3 protein results from TCRdb running MiXCR on the multiplex PCR reads. The top ten hold roughly a quarter of the sample, which has tens of thousands of distinct CDR3 sequences, 70% to 80% seen once. RNA was extracted from bulk tissue without any cell sorting. The normal lung tissue was taken more than 3 cm from the tumor edge. Material for sequencing was distant non-tumor lung tissue. These receptors came from a woman aged 60-75 years with non-small cell lung cancer.

As for this clonotype: At one boundary the junction diverges from the germline segment, which might be a read error. This chain uses TRBV5-4 with TRBJ2-1; tentatively, D is TRBD1 (6 bases). This CDR3 comprises 14 residues. Germline V gene data show CDR1 as SGHNT and CDR2 as YYREEE (reference sequence). CDR3 nucleotides: TGTGCCAACAGCTGGGAGTCAGGGGATAATGAGCAGTTCTTC. Translation: CANSWESGDNEQFF.

Regarding this clonotype: The CDR3 does not close with the conserved phenylalanine or tryptophan, likely indicating a read error. The DNA is omitted, as the CDR3 cannot be located on it reliably, and the CDR3 follows TCRdb's listing. This rearrangement joins TRBV29-1 to TRBJ1-1; TRBD1 is taken as the D call from the table, unchecked against the DNA. The germline CDR1 and CDR2 sequences are SQVTM and ANQGSEA. The CDR3 has 12 residues if both end residues are counted. The CDR3 loop is CSVRVTDTEDFL.

On this clonotype itself: Given a much more abundant clone one base away, this may be a read error. The chain joins TRBV28 to TRBJ1-5, with a tentative D call TRBD1 (5 bases). The CDR3 is 14 amino acids. The germline gives CDR1 MDHEN, CDR2 SYDVKM. CDR3 region: CGSSFGGVSQPQHF. The DNA of the CDR3 is TGTGGCAGCAGTTTTGGGGGGGTTAGTCAGCCCCAGCATTTT. Variable domain in full (rest from reference TRBV28 and TRBJ1-5): DVKVTQSSRYLVKRTGEKVFLECVQDMDHENMFWYRQDPGLGLRLIYFSYDVKMKEKGDIPEGYSVSREKKERFSLILESASTNQTSMYLCGSSFGGVSQPQHFGDGTRLSIL.

The V and J genes are TRBV6-5 and TRBJ1-4, with a possible D match to TRBD1 (5 bases). Germline V CDR1 and CDR2: MNHEY, SVGAGI. The CDR3 spans 14 residues. V gave up 6 bases and J gave up 5 bases, with 13 bases separating them. For the CDR3, the DNA is TGTGCCAGCAGCCGCATTGGGGGGAATGAAAAACTGTTTTTT. Its protein is CASSRIGGNEKLFF.

About this clonotype itself: At one end, the junction sequence differs from germline, possibly due to a read error. The chain is built from TRBV10-1 and TRBJ1-1; 12 positions match TRBD1. CDR1 WNHNN and CDR2 SYGVQD come from the germline V gene (reference sequence). This CDR3 contains 15 residues. This CDR3 reads CAIYTGTGGLTEALF. CDR3 bases: TGCGCCATCTACACTGGGACAGGGGGCCTGACTGAAGCTCTCTTT.

The chain combines TRBV6-2 or TRBV6-3 with TRBJ2-2, with a tentative D call TRBD2 (5 bases). Germline lookup yields CDR1 MNHEY and CDR2 SVGEGT. This CDR3 comprises 14 residues. This CDR3 is CASCYEGDTGELFF. The CDR3 DNA is TGTGCAAGCTGTTATGAGGGCGACACCGGGGAGCTGTTTTTT.

This clonotype was counted a few times. This may come from a read error, since a much larger clone is one base off. The conserved phenylalanine or tryptophan normally closing the CDR3 is absent here, so this likely arose from a read error. The chain recombines TRBV5-4 with TRBJ2-5; no clear D. Germline V CDR1 and CDR2: SGHNT, YYREEE (reference sequence). Trimming left V 1 base short and J 4 bases short, with 8 bases between. The CDR3 has 13 amino acids. CDR3 sequence reads: CASSLTARETQYI. The CDR3 DNA reads TGTGCCAGCAGCTTGACAGCCCGAGAGACCCAGTACATC.

CDR3 loop: CAIRRYRDGQPQHF. In DNA, the CDR3 is TGTGCCATCAGAAGGTACAGGGACGGTCAGCCCCAGCATTTT. V usage is TRBV6-1 and J usage is TRBJ1-5; tentatively, D is TRBD1 (6 bases). V was cut by 10 bases and J by 6 bases, with 19 bases left in between. The CDR3 totals 14 residues. The germline V gene has CDR1 MNHNS and CDR2 SASEGT.

This clonotype was seen ten or more times. The rearrangement uses TRBV20-1 and TRBJ2-5; 7 bases fit TRBD1. The J segment lost 2 bases and the V segment lost 6 bases, leaving 15 bases of the junction unmatched. Germline V gene data show CDR1 as DFQATT and CDR2 as SNEGSKA (reference sequence). This CDR3 spans 16 amino acids. The CDR3 nucleotides read TGCAGTGCACCCCTCGGACAGGCAACAACACAAGAGACCCAGTACTTC. The encoded protein is CSAPLGQATTQETQYF.

CDR3 DNA: TGTGCCAGCAGCCTGGAACTGGGAATACTACATTACTTC. Amino acids: CASSLELGILHYF. The rearrangement joins TRBV6-6 to TRBJ2-7; no clear D gene. Trimming left V 6 bases short and J 13 bases short, with 22 bases between. Germline CDR1 and CDR2: MNHNY and SVGAGI (reference sequence). The CDR3 covers 13 residues.

This clonotype was detected many times. J is TRBJ2-7 and V is TRBV4-3, with D possibly being TRBD1 or TRBD2 (5 bases each). The CDR3 consists of 19 residues. CDR1 is LGHNA and CDR2 is YSLEER in the germline V gene. The V gene lost 1 base and the J gene lost 0 bases, with 22 bases spanning the gap. The CDR3 loop reads CASSQAVTPGPQSSYEQYF. CDR3 sequence (DNA): TGCGCCAGCAGCCAAGCCGTTACGCCGGGACCGCAGAGCTCCTACGAGCAGTACTTC.

This sequence joins TRBV5-1 and TRBJ2-3; 10 bases are shared with TRBD1. The J segment lost 2 bases and the V segment lost 3 bases, leaving 12 bases of the junction unmatched. The CDR3 consists of 18 residues. The germline gives CDR1 SGHRS, CDR2 YFSETQ. The chain's CDR3 is CASSSRQGARSLTDTQYF. In DNA form, the CDR3 reads TGCGCCAGCAGCTCTCGACAGGGGGCTCGGTCCCTCACAGATACGCAGTATTTT.

V usage is TRBV11-2 and J usage is TRBJ2-3; tentative D call: TRBD1 (6 bases). This CDR3 is 13 amino acids long. Trimming took 5 bases from V and 10 from J, leaving 16 bases between them. Germline V gives CDR1 SGHAT, CDR2 FQNNGV. The CDR3 here is CASSVSGDGAQYF. The CDR3 coding sequence is TGTGCCAGCAGCGTATCAGGGGATGGAGCGCAGTATTTT.

To note about this clonotype: As the CDR3 is not closed by the conserved phenylalanine or tryptophan, this likely results from a read error. The chain combines TRBV20-1 with TRBJ2-1, with D possibly being TRBD1 (5 bases). With 5 bases removed from V and 0 bases from J, the gap between germline ends came to 14 bases. Looked up from germline, CDR1 is DFQATT and CDR2 is SNEGSKA (reference sequence). The CDR3 covers 15 residues. As DNA, the CDR3 is TGCAGTGCTTCGGTCAGGACACGCTCCTACAATGAGCAGTTCCTC. Protein sequence: CSASVRTRSYNEQFL.

A word on this clonotype: One end of the junction fails to match germline, which may point to a read error. The chain is built from TRBV6-2 or TRBV6-3 and TRBJ2-1; D is unresolved. Germline V lookup: CDR1 MNHEY, CDR2 SVGEGT. The CDR3 length is 12 residues. The CDR3 loop reads CASSFMANVQFF. The CDR3 DNA reads as TGTGCAAGCAGTTTCATGGCCAATGTGCAGTTCTTC.

This clonotype was recorded at least ten times. Written as DNA, the CDR3 is TGTGCCAGCAGCTTAGCGCTAATCGGACAGGGGGTCCTAAGCTCCTACAATGAGCAGTTCTTC. As protein: CASSLALIGQGVLSSYNEQFF. V and J are TRBV7-8 and TRBJ2-1; TRBD1 aligns across 10 bases. CDR3 size: 21 residues. V dropped 0 bases and J dropped 0; count of bases not matched to a gene: 14. The germline V gene has CDR1 SGHVS and CDR2 FQNEAQ.